Listed here are 26 T cell receptor beta chains from one sample, sequenced in a study of blood T cell repertoires in COVID-19. Some clones are missing from TCRdb's copy, which holds only in-frame ones; the method was immunoSEQ multiplex PCR. The table shows about 240,000 clones, with roughly 90% occurring only once. Sequences were obtained from peripheral blood. The receptors were gathered from a woman under 40 with acute or convalescent COVID-19.

This clone was seen a single time. The CDR3 DNA sequence: TGTGCCAGCAGCTTAGTTGGGACAGGGGGCGCCTACGAGCAGTACTTC. This translates into CASSLVGTGGAYEQYF. This chain joins TRBV7-9 and TRBJ2-7; 12 positions match TRBD1. CDR1 SEHNR and CDR2 FQNEAQ come from the germline V gene (reference sequence). After removal of 1 base from V and 2 bases from J, the junction contained 3 bases not matched to a gene. The CDR3 spans 16 residues.

The chain couples TRBV3-1 (or the pseudogene TRBV3-2) to TRBJ1-2; D gene ambiguous. The ends were cut back, 1 base at V and 3 bases at J, with 6 bases in the middle. CDR3 length: 13 residues. Germline V gives CDR1 LGHDT, CDR2 YNNKEL (reference sequence). As DNA, the CDR3 is TGTGCCAGCAGCCAAGTTAGAGACTATGGCTACACCTTC. Its protein product is CASSQVRDYGYTF.

The chain couples TRBV25-1 to TRBJ2-1, with a possible D match to TRBD2 (6 bases). CDR3 size: 17 residues. The germline V gene encodes CDR1 MGHDK and CDR2 SYGVNS. V was cut by 1 base and J by 0 bases, with 13 bases left in between. The CDR3 coding sequence is TGTGCCAGCAGTGAATCGGTACGGGGAGGCTCCTACAATGAGCAGTTCTTC. Amino acid sequence: CASSESVRGGSYNEQFF.

Turning to this clone: One junction end does not reproduce the germline sequence, and a read error may be involved. The chain joins TRBV2 to TRBJ2-7, with 9 bases aligning to TRBD1. This CDR3 has 11 residues. Germline CDR1 reads SNHLY; CDR2 reads FYNNEI. CDR3 protein: CASSPRDRVSF. CDR3 sequence (DNA): TGTGCCAGCAGCCCTAGGGACAGGGTTTCATTC.

This clone was recorded only once. One end of the junction does not line up with germline, which may come from a read error. The chain uses TRBV7-2 and TRBJ2-1, with D possibly TRBD1 on 6 matching bases. This CDR3 contains 19 residues. Looked up from germline, CDR1 is SGHTA and CDR2 is FQGNSA. Here the CDR3 DNA reads TGTGCCAGCAGTTTAGGTTTAATACAGGGATACTCCAAAGACAATGAGCAGTTCTTC. Translated: CASSLGLIQGYSKDNEQFF.

This clone was seen once. The genes are TRBV12-5 and TRBJ2-1; 8 nucleotides agree with TRBD2. CDR1 is LGHNT and CDR2 is FRNRAP in the germline V gene. This CDR3 is 16 amino acids long. V shed 8 bases and J 7 bases; nucleotides not matched to a gene: 16. The CDR3 loop is CASSPLPGLEENEQFF. CDR3 sequence (DNA): TGTGCTAGTTCCCCCTTACCGGGACTAGAGGAGAATGAGCAGTTCTTC. The full variable domain, with the rest looked up from reference TRBV12-5 and TRBJ2-1, is DARVTQTPRHKVTEMGQEVTMRCQPILGHNTVFWYRQTMMQGLELLAYFRNRAPLDDSGMPKDRFSAEMPDATLATLKIQPSEPRDSAVYFCASSPLPGLEENEQFFGPGTRLTVL.

The genes are TRBV6-2 or TRBV6-3 and TRBJ1-5; the D gene is possibly TRBD1 (6 bases). The CDR3 loop spans 15 amino acids. V was trimmed by 2 bases and J by 3 bases, leaving 11 bases between them. Germline V gene sequence: CDR1 MNHEY, CDR2 SVGEGT. The chain's CDR3 is CASSYPQGYNQPQHF. CDR3 bases: TGTGCCAGCAGTTACCCCCAGGGGTACAATCAGCCCCAGCATTTT.

This clone was seen only once. The rearrangement uses TRBV19 and TRBJ2-1, with a weak D call TRBD2 (6 bases). This CDR3 has 14 amino acids. Trimming took 5 bases from V and 8 from J, leaving 16 bases between them. The germline V gene encodes CDR1 LNHDA and CDR2 SQIVND (reference sequence). CDR3 DNA: TGTGCCAGTAGTCTCGGCACTAGCAGGGATGAGCAGTTCTTC. Translated, it gives CASSLGTSRDEQFF. The complete variable domain, with remaining parts taken from reference TRBV19 and TRBJ2-1, reads DGGITQSPKYLFRKEGQNVTLSCEQNLNHDAMYWYRQDPGQGLRLIYYSQIVNDFQKGDIAEGYSVSREKKESFPLTVTSAQKNPTAFYLCASSLGTSRDEQFFGPGTRLTVL.

This clone was detected only a few times. The CDR3 loop is CASSPKQSRESTGELFF. The CDR3 bases are TGTGCCAGCAGCCCAAAACAATCGCGGGAGAGCACCGGGGAGCTGTTTTTT. The chain is built from TRBV11-3 and TRBJ2-2, with 7 positions matching TRBD2. CDR1 SGHNT and CDR2 YENEEA come from the germline V gene. CDR3 size: 17 residues. The V and J ends lost 5 bases and 4 bases, in that order; junction bases with no gene match: 13.

The chain couples TRBV18 to TRBJ2-2, with no clear D. The CDR3 has 12 residues. Germline CDR1 KGHSH, CDR2 LQKENI. Trimming took off 3 bases at V and 6 bases at J, with 5 bases between the two ends. CDR3 coding DNA: TGTGCCAGCTCACCCCTTCCCGGGGAGCTGTTTTTT. It yields the protein CASSPLPGELFF. The entire variable domain, with the rest obtained from reference TRBV18 and TRBJ2-2, is as follows: NAGVMQNPRHLVRRRGQEARLRCSPMKGHSHVYWYRQLPEEGLKFMVYLQKENIIDESGMPKERFSAEFPKEGPSILRIQQVVRGDSAAYFCASSPLPGELFFGEGSRLTVL.

This clone was counted only a few times. The chain uses TRBV19 and TRBJ1-3; the D is unclear. Germline V lookup: CDR1 LNHDA, CDR2 SQIVND (reference sequence). Trimming took 3 bases from V and 4 from J, leaving 7 bases between them. CDR3 size: 13 residues. CDR3: CASSMAWGNTIYF. CDR3 nucleotides: TGTGCCAGTAGTATGGCATGGGGAAACACCATATATTTT.

The CDR3 is CASELTPGLAGVTDTQYF. In DNA form, the CDR3 reads TGCGCCAGCGAACTGACACCGGGACTAGCGGGTGTCACAGATACGCAGTATTTT. V usage is TRBV10-2 and J usage is TRBJ2-3, with TRBD2 matching 12 bases. This CDR3 is 18 amino acids long. Germline V gives CDR1 WSHSY, CDR2 SAAADI. Trimming took 8 bases from V and 2 from J; bases not matched to a gene: 14.

CDR3 amino acids: CSVESRGFGTEAFF. CDR3 DNA sequence: TGCAGCGTTGAGTCGCGGGGCTTCGGCACTGAAGCTTTCTTT. This sequence joins TRBV29-1 and TRBJ1-1; D might be TRBD1 (5 bases). The ends were cut back, 3 bases at V and 4 bases at J, with 15 bases in the middle. The CDR3 has 14 amino acids. Germline V gene lookup returns CDR1 SQVTM and CDR2 ANQGSEA.

The V gene is TRBV4-2, the J gene TRBJ1-4; TRBD1 agrees at 7 bases. This CDR3 has 19 amino acids. Germline V gives CDR1 LGHNA, CDR2 YNFKEQ. V dropped 1 base and J dropped 2; count of bases not matched to a gene: 13. CDR3 in DNA: TGTGCCAGCAGCCAAGTGGAGGGGGCATTTTTCATTACTAATGAAAAACTGTTTTTT. This sequence encodes CASSQVEGAFFITNEKLFF.

The chain has TRBV13 and TRBJ2-1; D uncertain. CDR1 and CDR2 (germline): PRHDT, FYEKMQ (reference sequence). CDR3 size: 13 residues. Trimming took off 4 bases at V and 6 bases at J, with 10 bases between the two ends. This CDR3 is CASSWARSNEQFF. The DNA of the CDR3 is TGTGCCAGCAGCTGGGCCAGATCCAATGAGCAGTTCTTC.

The sample holds one count of this clone. This sequence joins TRBV7-2 and TRBJ2-4; 7 bases are a match to TRBD1. The trim removed 5 bases at V and 3 bases at J, leaving 4 bases unmatched. Looked up from germline, CDR1 is SGHTA and CDR2 is FQGNSA. The CDR3 totals 14 residues. The CDR3 nucleotides are TGTGCCAGCAGCCCCCGGGACAGCAAAAACATTCAGTACTTC. Protein product: CASSPRDSKNIQYF.

The V gene is TRBV7-3, the J gene TRBJ1-1; D is possibly TRBD1 (6 bases). CDR3 size: 14 residues. The V and J ends lost 5 bases and 4 bases respectively, with 14 bases between them. Germline CDR1 and CDR2: SGHTA and FQGTGA. The chain's CDR3 is CASSQGREGTEAFF. CDR3 nucleotides: TGTGCCAGCAGCCAGGGGCGAGAGGGCACTGAAGCTTTCTTT. The full variable domain, completed using reference TRBV7-3 and TRBJ1-1, is GAGVSQTPSNKVTEKGKYVELRCDPISGHTALYWYRQSLGQGPEFLIYFQGTGAADDSGLPNDRFFAVRPEGSVSTLKIQRTERGDSAVYLCASSQGREGTEAFFGQGTRLTVV.

This clone was counted between two and nine times. The V and J genes are TRBV14 and TRBJ1-4; TRBD1 agrees at 7 bases. The germline V gene encodes CDR1 SGHDN and CDR2 FVKESK. The CDR3 consists of 16 residues. V gave up 1 base and J gave up 10 bases; unmatched junction bases: 12. The CDR3 loop is CASSQGDWRGLGKLFF. In DNA, the CDR3 is TGTGCCAGCAGCCAAGGAGATTGGAGGGGGCTCGGAAAACTGTTTTTT.

This clone was picked up a small number of times. The rearrangement links TRBV6-2 or TRBV6-3 to TRBJ2-6; 8 nucleotides match TRBD2. After removal of 2 bases from V and 2 bases from J, the junction contained 11 bases not matched to a gene. The CDR3 spans 19 residues. CDR1 is MNHEY and CDR2 is SVGEGT in the germline V gene. The DNA of the CDR3 is TGTGCCAGCAGTTACGGGGTTAGCGGGAACCTCGCTGGGGCCAACGTCCTGACTTTC. Amino acid sequence: CASSYGVSGNLAGANVLTF.

This clone has more than one count but fewer than ten. The gene calls are TRBV5-1 and TRBJ2-7; 7 nucleotides align to TRBD1. Germline trimming cut 0 bases from V and 1 base from J; bases unmatched to any gene: 10. Germline assignment: CDR1 SGHRS and CDR2 YFSETQ. The CDR3 is 17 residues long. The DNA of the CDR3 is TGCGCCAGCAGCTTGGAACCTACCGGGACAGCTTCCTACGAGCAGTACTTC. Translation gives CASSLEPTGTASYEQYF.

V usage is TRBV7-2 and J usage is TRBJ2-7, with no clear D. Germline V CDR1 and CDR2: SGHTA, FQGNSA. V was trimmed by 1 base and J by 1 base, leaving 11 bases between them. This CDR3 has 15 residues. This chain's CDR3 is CASSLDPGGSYEQYF. The DNA of the CDR3 is TGTGCCAGCAGCTTAGATCCGGGTGGGTCCTACGAGCAGTACTTC.

This chain links TRBV27 with TRBJ2-7; TRBD2 is a possible D gene (6 bases). The V end was cut by 2 bases, the J end by 6 bases, with 17 bases between. This CDR3 contains 15 residues. Germline CDR1 and CDR2: MNHEY and SMNVEV (reference sequence). The CDR3 sequence is CASSLADGGVGEQYF. CDR3 DNA: TGTGCCAGCAGTTTAGCCGACGGGGGTGTTGGCGAGCAGTACTTC.

The chain has TRBV7-2 and TRBJ2-3; weak D call: TRBD2 (6 bases). Trimming removed 1 base at V and 4 bases at J, with 9 bases between. Germline V gene sequence: CDR1 SGHTA, CDR2 FQGNSA. This CDR3 is 14 amino acids long. This chain's CDR3 is CASSLGDSPDTQYF. The CDR3 region has the DNA TGTGCCAGCAGCTTAGGGGACTCTCCAGATACGCAGTATTTT.

The rearrangement joins TRBV6-6 to TRBJ2-7; D gene ambiguous. V was clipped by 2 bases and J by 0 bases, with 11 bases between them. Germline CDR1 is MNHNY and CDR2 is SVGAGI (reference sequence). CDR3 size: 15 residues. CDR3 nucleotides: TGTGCCAGCAGTTACCCCGGGTCCTCCTCCTACGAGCAGTACTTC. It yields the protein CASSYPGSSSYEQYF.

This rearrangement joins TRBV9 to TRBJ2-5; TRBD1 agrees at 8 bases. CDR3 length equals 17 residues. Unmatched junction bases numbered 13, after V lost 1 base and J lost 5 bases. In germline, CDR1 is SGDLS, CDR2 YYNGEE. DNA for the CDR3: TGTGCCAGCAGCGTATCGAGCGCAGGGGGCTCGGGGGAGACCCAGTACTTC. It specifies CASSVSSAGGSGETQYF.

This chain connects TRBV24-1 to TRBJ1-4; D is unresolved. With 5 bases removed from V and 0 bases from J, the gap between germline ends came to 6 bases. This CDR3 has 14 amino acids. Germline CDR1 reads KGHDR; CDR2 reads SFDVKD. The CDR3 loop is CATSGGSTNEKLFF. The CDR3 DNA is TGTGCCACCAGTGGCGGTTCAACTAATGAAAAACTGTTTTTT.